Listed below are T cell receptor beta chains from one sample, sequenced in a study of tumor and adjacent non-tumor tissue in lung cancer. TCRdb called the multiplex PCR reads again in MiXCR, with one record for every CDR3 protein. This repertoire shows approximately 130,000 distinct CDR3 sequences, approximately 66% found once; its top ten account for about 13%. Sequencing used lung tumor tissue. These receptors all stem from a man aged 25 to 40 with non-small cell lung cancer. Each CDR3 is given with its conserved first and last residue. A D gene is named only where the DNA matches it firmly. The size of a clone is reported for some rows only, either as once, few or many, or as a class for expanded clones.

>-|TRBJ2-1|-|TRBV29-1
CCTRRGPDDNEQFF
TGCTGCACTCGGAGGGGGCCCGATGACAATGAGCAGTTCTTC
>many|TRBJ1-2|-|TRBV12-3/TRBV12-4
CASRDGPGVGGYTF
TGTGCCAGCAGAGATGGGCCAGGGGTTGGTGGCTACACCTTC
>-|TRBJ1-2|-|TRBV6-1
CASGSRPSGGYTF
TGTGCCAGCGGTTCTCGGCCAAGTGGCGGCTACACCTTC
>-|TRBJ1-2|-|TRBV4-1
CAGSQDSTVTRSLYGYTF
TGCGCCGGCAGCCAGGACTCAACCGTGACAAGAAGTCTCTATGGCTACACCTTC
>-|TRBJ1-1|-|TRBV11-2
CASSLSPGMNTEAFF
TGTGCCAGCAGCTTAAGCCCAGGTATGAACACTGAAGCTTTCTTT
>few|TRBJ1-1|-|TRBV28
CASSLQTTEAFF
TGTGCCAGCAGTTTACAGACAACCGAGGCTTTCTTT
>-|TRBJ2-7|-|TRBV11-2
CTSSFTEAEEQYF
TGTACCAGCAGCTTCACAGAGGCTGAGGAGCAGTACTTC
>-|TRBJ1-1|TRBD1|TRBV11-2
CTSSSGGVTEAFF
TGTACCAGCAGCTCAGGGGGGGTCACTGAAGCTTTCTTT
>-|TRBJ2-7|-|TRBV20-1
CSTRGPSSRSYEQYF
TGCAGTACTAGAGGGCCTAGCAGTCGCTCCTACGAGCAGTACTTC
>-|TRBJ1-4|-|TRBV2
CASSPPGEKLFF
TGTGCCAGCAGTCCCCCCGGTGAAAAACTGTTTTTT
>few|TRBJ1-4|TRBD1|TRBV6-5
CASSPGTEEKLFF
TGTGCCAGCAGCCCCGGGACAGAAGAAAAACTGTTTTTT
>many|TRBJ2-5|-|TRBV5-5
CASTTGTKETQYF
TGTGCCAGCACAACGGGGACAAAGGAGACCCAGTACTTC
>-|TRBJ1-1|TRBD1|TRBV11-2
CARSPRTGGTEAFF
TGTGCCAGGAGTCCCCGGACAGGGGGAACTGAAGCTTTCTTT
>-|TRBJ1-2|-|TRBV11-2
CACGLGNRQGPTSAYGYTF
TGTGCCTGCGGCTTAGGTAATCGGCAGGGACCTACATCGGCCTATGGCTACACCTTC
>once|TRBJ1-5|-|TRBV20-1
CSEKTGGQWHF
TGCAGTGAGAAAACAGGCGGTCAATGGCATTTT
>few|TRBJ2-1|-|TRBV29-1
CSVERGWLGNEQFF
TGCAGCGTTGAAAGGGGATGGTTAGGCAATGAGCAGTTCTTC
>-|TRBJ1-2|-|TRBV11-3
CSSSLGAVLGYTF
TGTTCCAGCAGCTTAGGGGCAGTTCTGGGCTACACCTTC
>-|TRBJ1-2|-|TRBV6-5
CASSPRLRYYGYTF
TGTGCCAGCAGCCCGAGACTGAGATATTATGGCTACACCTTC
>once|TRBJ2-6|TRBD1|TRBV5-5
CAGSPELGQAFSGANVLTF
TGTGCCGGCAGCCCCGAATTGGGACAGGCGTTCTCTGGGGCCAACGTCCTGACTTTC
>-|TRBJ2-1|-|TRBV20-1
CSASDSGKDYNEQFF
TGCAGTGCTAGTGACAGCGGCAAAGACTACAATGAGCAGTTCTTC
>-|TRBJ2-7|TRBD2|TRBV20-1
CDAKTASGRNEQYF
TGCGATGCTAAAACAGCTAGCGGGAGAAACGAGCAGTACTTC
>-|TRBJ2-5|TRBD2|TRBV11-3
CAGSLEEGGQEIQYF
TGTGCCGGCAGCTTAGAGGAGGGAGGGCAAGAGATCCAGTACTTC
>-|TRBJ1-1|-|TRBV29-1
CSVMGGVLGSEAFF
TGCAGCGTGATGGGGGGGGTCTTGGGCAGTGAAGCTTTCTTT
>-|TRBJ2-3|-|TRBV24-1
CPTSDLEGIDTQYF
TGTCCCACCAGTGATTTGGAAGGCATAGATACGCAGTATTTT
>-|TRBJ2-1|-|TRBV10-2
CANGRSHNEQFF
TGCGCCAACGGGAGATCCCACAATGAGCAGTTCTTC
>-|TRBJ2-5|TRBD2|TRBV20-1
CSARDLAGTEETHYF
TGCAGTGCTAGAGATCTAGCGGGAACAGAAGAGACCCATTACTTC
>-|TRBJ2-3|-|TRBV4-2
CASKSLISDTQYF
TGTGCCAGCAAGTCACTAATCTCAGATACGCAGTATTTT
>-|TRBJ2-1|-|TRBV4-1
CASSFPRLVRSYTEQFF
TGCGCCAGCAGCTTCCCCCGACTAGTCCGTTCCTACACTGAGCAGTTCTTC
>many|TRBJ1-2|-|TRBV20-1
CSAREAETRIGYTF
TGCAGTGCTAGAGAGGCGGAGACCCGTATTGGCTACACCTTC
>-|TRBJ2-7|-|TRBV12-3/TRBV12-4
CASSLGLPPYGQYF
TGTGCCAGCAGTTTGGGGCTGCCTCCTTACGGGCAGTACTTC
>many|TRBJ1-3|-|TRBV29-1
CSVEDRAGNTIYF
TGCAGCGTTGAAGATCGGGCGGGAAACACCATATATTTT
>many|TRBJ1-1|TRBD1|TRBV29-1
CSVVGRGRKSAEAFF
TGCAGCGTTGTAGGGAGGGGGCGTAAGTCGGCTGAAGCTTTCTTT
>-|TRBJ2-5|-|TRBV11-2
CASSPPGTPQETQYF
TGTGCCAGCAGCCCACCCGGGACACCGCAAGAGACCCAGTACTTC
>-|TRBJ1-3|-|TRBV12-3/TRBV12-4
CDSSRPGLFSRNTIYF
TGTGACAGCAGCCGACCGGGACTCTTCTCTAGAAACACCATATATTTT
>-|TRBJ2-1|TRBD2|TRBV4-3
CASSQGWTSWGGNEQFF
TGCGCCAGCAGCCAAGGGTGGACTAGCTGGGGTGGCAATGAGCAGTTCTTC
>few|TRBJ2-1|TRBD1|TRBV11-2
CAIIPWTGHYNEQFF
TGTGCCATCATCCCCTGGACAGGCCACTACAATGAGCAGTTCTTC
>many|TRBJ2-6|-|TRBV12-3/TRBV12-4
CASSLGGAGANVLTF
TGTGCCAGCAGTTTAGGGGGCGCCGGGGCCAACGTCCTGACTTTC
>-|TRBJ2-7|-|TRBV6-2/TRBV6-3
CASSFMTETYEQYF
TGTGCCAGCAGTTTCATGACTGAAACCTACGAGCAGTACTTC
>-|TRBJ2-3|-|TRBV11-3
CASSLDGPGALDTHYF
TGTGCCAGCAGCTTAGATGGGCCAGGGGCCCTAGATACGCACTATTTT
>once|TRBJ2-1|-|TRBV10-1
CASSGSAGRNERFF
TGCGCCAGCAGTGGCTCCGCAGGGCGCAATGAGCGGTTCTTC
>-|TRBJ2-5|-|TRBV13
CASSLYPYQETQYF
TGTGCCAGCAGCTTATACCCGTACCAAGAGACCCAGTACTTC
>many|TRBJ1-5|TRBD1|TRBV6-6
CASSYGDRGYQPQHF
TGTGCCAGCAGTTATGGGGACAGGGGCTATCAGCCCCAGCATTTT
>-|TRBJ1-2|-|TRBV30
CAWTVLSTYCYTF
TGTGCCTGGACTGTACTTAGCACCTATTGCTACACCTTC
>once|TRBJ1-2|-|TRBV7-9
CASSLAGKGNYGYTF
TGTGCCAGCAGCTTAGCGGGAAAGGGAAACTATGGCTACACCTTC
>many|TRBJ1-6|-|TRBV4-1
CASSPRGGLNSPLHF
TGCGCCAGCAGCCCCCGCGGGGGACTTAATTCACCCCTCCACTTT